This is a list of T cell receptor beta chains from one sample in a study of cytomegalovirus exposure and HLA in healthy donors. Assay: immunoSEQ multiplex PCR; the TCRdb copy retains only in-frame clones and omits some. The sample yields some 110,000 clones, around 64% seen once. Sequenced sample: PBMCs. These receptors came from a man aged 25 to 40 in good health and CMV-seropositive. Both conserved end residues are part of each CDR3. The order of the fields is CDR3 DNA, CDR3 protein, D gene, J gene, V gene, clone size. D genes are given only for firm matches. The size of a clone is reported for some rows only, either as once, few or many, or as a class for expanded clones.

CDR3nt: TGCGCCAGCAGCCAAGGGGGACTAGCGGGGGGGCTTTCCTACGAGCAGTACTTC; CDR3aa: CASSQGGLAGGLSYEQYF; d_gene: TRBD2; j_gene: TRBJ2-7; v_gene: TRBV4-1; abundance: .
CDR3nt: TGCGCCTCCACACGGACAGTTTTGGATGAGCAGTTCTTC; CDR3aa: CASTRTVLDEQFF; d_gene: .; j_gene: TRBJ2-1; v_gene: TRBV5-1; abundance: .
CDR3nt: TGTGCCTGGACCTCCGGGGTCAGGAATTCACCCCTCCACTTT; CDR3aa: CAWTSGVRNSPLHF; d_gene: .; j_gene: TRBJ1-6; v_gene: TRBV30; abundance: .
CDR3nt: TGTGCCAGCAGCCAAGGACCTCAACTAGGGGGGAACACTGAAGCTTTCTTT; CDR3aa: CASSQGPQLGGNTEAFF; d_gene: .; j_gene: TRBJ1-1; v_gene: TRBV14; abundance: once
CDR3nt: TGCGCCAGCAGCTCTTCCGGGGGTGTTACGGATACGCAGTATTTT; CDR3aa: CASSSSGGVTDTQYF; d_gene: .; j_gene: TRBJ2-3; v_gene: TRBV5-1; abundance: .
CDR3nt: TGTGCCAGCAGTTACATACTAGGGGGAGAGCAGTACTTC; CDR3aa: CASSYILGGEQYF; d_gene: .; j_gene: TRBJ2-7; v_gene: TRBV6-5; abundance: .
CDR3nt: TGCGCCAGCAGCGTGCGACTAGCGGGACATGATGAGCAGTTCTTC; CDR3aa: CASSVRLAGHDEQFF; d_gene: TRBD2; j_gene: TRBJ2-1; v_gene: TRBV5-1; abundance: .
CDR3nt: TGTGCCAGCAGCCCTCGTTTGGCCACCGGGGAGCTGTTTTTT; CDR3aa: CASSPRLATGELFF; d_gene: .; j_gene: TRBJ2-2; v_gene: TRBV2; abundance: few
CDR3nt: TGTGCCAGCAGTGGACAGGGGAGGAACTATGGCTACACCTTC; CDR3aa: CASSGQGRNYGYTF; d_gene: TRBD1; j_gene: TRBJ1-2; v_gene: TRBV6-1; abundance: few
CDR3nt: TGTGCCAGCAGTTCCGGGACTAATGAGCAGTTCTTC; CDR3aa: CASSSGTNEQFF; d_gene: .; j_gene: TRBJ2-1; v_gene: TRBV28; abundance: .
CDR3nt: TGTGCCAGCAGCTCCTTGAGACTAGCGGGGGCTCTTCCACAGTACTTC; CDR3aa: CASSSLRLAGALPQYF; d_gene: TRBD2; j_gene: TRBJ2-5; v_gene: TRBV5-5; abundance: .
CDR3nt: TGTGCCAGCAGTTACTACTCTGGGGCCAACGTCCTGACTTTC; CDR3aa: CASSYYSGANVLTF; d_gene: .; j_gene: TRBJ2-6; v_gene: TRBV7-9; abundance: .
CDR3nt: TGCAGCGTTGACCTGTTTGCAGGGACTGAAGCTTTCTTT; CDR3aa: CSVDLFAGTEAFF; d_gene: .; j_gene: TRBJ1-1; v_gene: TRBV29-1; abundance: .
CDR3nt: TGTGCCAGCAGTCCTCTCCAATTCAGGGGGAACACCGGGGAGCTGTTTTTT; CDR3aa: CASSPLQFRGNTGELFF; d_gene: .; j_gene: TRBJ2-2; v_gene: TRBV27; abundance: .
CDR3nt: TGTGCCAGCAGGCAGGGTAACGATGGCTACACCTTC; CDR3aa: CASRQGNDGYTF; d_gene: .; j_gene: TRBJ1-2; v_gene: TRBV28; abundance: .
CDR3nt: TGTGCCAGCAGTTCGTGGCAGGGGCGTAGACTAGCCAAAAACATTCAGTACTTC; CDR3aa: CASSSWQGRRLAKNIQYF; d_gene: .; j_gene: TRBJ2-4; v_gene: TRBV28; abundance: .
CDR3nt: TGTGCCAGCAGCACTGGGACAGGGGGTAACACTGAAGCTTTCTTT; CDR3aa: CASSTGTGGNTEAFF; d_gene: TRBD1; j_gene: TRBJ1-1; v_gene: TRBV7-8; abundance: .
CDR3nt: TGTGCCAGCAGCCTTCGTGGGGGGAAATCCTACGAGCAGTACTTC; CDR3aa: CASSLRGGKSYEQYF; d_gene: .; j_gene: TRBJ2-7; v_gene: TRBV11-3; abundance: .
CDR3nt: TGTGCCAGCAGCTTTTCCCGGTCTAATGAGCAGTTCTTC; CDR3aa: CASSFSRSNEQFF; d_gene: .; j_gene: TRBJ2-1; v_gene: TRBV7-6; abundance: .
CDR3nt: TGTGCCAGCAGCTTAAGGGCGGGGCAGGGAAGCACCGAGGAGCTGTTTTTT; CDR3aa: CASSLRAGQGSTEELFF; d_gene: .; j_gene: TRBJ2-2; v_gene: TRBV7-2; abundance: .
CDR3nt: TGTGCCAGCAGCTTAAAAAGGGAGCGGGGGACCGCCTACGAGCAGTACTTC; CDR3aa: CASSLKRERGTAYEQYF; d_gene: TRBD2; j_gene: TRBJ2-7; v_gene: TRBV7-8; abundance: .
CDR3nt: TGTGCCAGCAGTTTAGTCGGCGGGAGTTCCTACAATGAGCAGTTCTTC; CDR3aa: CASSLVGGSSYNEQFF; d_gene: TRBD2; j_gene: TRBJ2-1; v_gene: TRBV27; abundance: .
CDR3nt: TGCGCCAGCAGCTTCATACTAGCGGGAGGGACAGATACGCAGTATTTT; CDR3aa: CASSFILAGGTDTQYF; d_gene: TRBD2; j_gene: TRBJ2-3; v_gene: TRBV5-1; abundance: .
CDR3nt: TGTGCCAGCAGGCTGGACAGGGCTAGCTCCTACGAGCAGTACTTC; CDR3aa: CASRLDRASSYEQYF; d_gene: TRBD1; j_gene: TRBJ2-7; v_gene: TRBV28; abundance: many
CDR3nt: TGTGCCTGGAGTGGCACTAGCCTGGTAGTGGGGAATGAGCAGTTCTTC; CDR3aa: CAWSGTSLVVGNEQFF; d_gene: .; j_gene: TRBJ2-1; v_gene: TRBV30; abundance: .
CDR3nt: TGTGCCAGCAGTTCCAGGGGGAAAACTGAAGCTTTCTTT; CDR3aa: CASSSRGKTEAFF; d_gene: TRBD1; j_gene: TRBJ1-1; v_gene: TRBV6-5; abundance: .
CDR3nt: TGTGCCTGTACAATCCCTCCGGGACTAGCGGGAGGGCCCTACAATGAGCAGTTCTTC; CDR3aa: CACTIPPGLAGGPYNEQFF; d_gene: TRBD2; j_gene: TRBJ2-1; v_gene: TRBV30; abundance: .
CDR3nt: TGTGCCGGGTCGATAGCGGGAGGTTTCCCCGGGGAGCTGTTTTTT; CDR3aa: CAGSIAGGFPGELFF; d_gene: TRBD2; j_gene: TRBJ2-2; v_gene: TRBV7-2; abundance: .
CDR3nt: TGTGCCAGCAGCCCCCGGGACAGGACTTACAATGAGCAGTTCTTC; CDR3aa: CASSPRDRTYNEQFF; d_gene: TRBD1; j_gene: TRBJ2-1; v_gene: TRBV9; abundance: .
CDR3nt: TGTGCCAGCAGCTACGTACCGGGGACTAGCGGAAACACAGATACGCAGTATTTT; CDR3aa: CASSYVPGTSGNTDTQYF; d_gene: TRBD2; j_gene: TRBJ2-3; v_gene: TRBV7-9; abundance: .
CDR3nt: TGTGCCATCAGTGTACTAGCGGATACGCAGTATTTT; CDR3aa: CAISVLADTQYF; d_gene: TRBD2; j_gene: TRBJ2-3; v_gene: TRBV10-3; abundance: .
CDR3nt: TGTGCCAGCAGTTCTCTAGCGGGAGGTGACAATGAGCAGTTCTTC; CDR3aa: CASSSLAGGDNEQFF; d_gene: TRBD2; j_gene: TRBJ2-1; v_gene: TRBV9; abundance: .
CDR3nt: TGTGCCAGCAGCCCGCACAGGGGCAATCAGCCCCAGCATTTT; CDR3aa: CASSPHRGNQPQHF; d_gene: .; j_gene: TRBJ1-5; v_gene: TRBV7-8; abundance: .
CDR3nt: TGTGCCAGCAGTTCAGGGGATGGCTACACCTTC; CDR3aa: CASSSGDGYTF; d_gene: .; j_gene: TRBJ1-2; v_gene: TRBV27; abundance: .
CDR3nt: TGCAGCGTAAGACAGGGGAACTATGGCTACACCTTC; CDR3aa: CSVRQGNYGYTF; d_gene: TRBD1; j_gene: TRBJ1-2; v_gene: TRBV29-1; abundance: .
CDR3nt: TGTGCCAGCAGCTCTATACAAGAGACCCAGTACTTC; CDR3aa: CASSSIQETQYF; d_gene: .; j_gene: TRBJ2-5; v_gene: TRBV11-2; abundance: .
CDR3nt: TGTGCCAGCAGCCAAGATCCCGGGACTAGCGGCAATGAGCAGTTCTTC; CDR3aa: CASSQDPGTSGNEQFF; d_gene: TRBD2; j_gene: TRBJ2-1; v_gene: TRBV4-2; abundance: once
CDR3nt: TGCAGTGCTAGATGGGGCCATGGCTACACCTTC; CDR3aa: CSARWGHGYTF; d_gene: .; j_gene: TRBJ1-2; v_gene: TRBV20-1; abundance: .
CDR3nt: TGTGCCTGGAGTGCGGGACAGTATAATTCACCCCTCCACTTT; CDR3aa: CAWSAGQYNSPLHF; d_gene: TRBD1; j_gene: TRBJ1-6; v_gene: TRBV30; abundance: few
CDR3nt: TGTGCCAGCAGTTGGGGGGGCAGGGCGAATGAGCAGTTCTTC; CDR3aa: CASSWGGRANEQFF; d_gene: .; j_gene: TRBJ2-1; v_gene: TRBV27; abundance: .
CDR3nt: TGCAGCGTTGTCCACGGGGGACAGGGGTTGGAGACCCAGTACTTC; CDR3aa: CSVVHGGQGLETQYF; d_gene: TRBD1; j_gene: TRBJ2-5; v_gene: TRBV29-1; abundance: .
CDR3nt: TGCGCCAGCAGCTTGGACGCGGGGTGGCAGACCCAGTACTTC; CDR3aa: CASSLDAGWQTQYF; d_gene: .; j_gene: TRBJ2-5; v_gene: TRBV5-1; abundance: .
CDR3nt: TGCGCCAGCAGCCAAGTTACAGGGGGCTCCTATAATTCACCCCTCCACTTT; CDR3aa: CASSQVTGGSYNSPLHF; d_gene: TRBD1; j_gene: TRBJ1-6; v_gene: TRBV4-1; abundance: .
CDR3nt: TGTGCCAGCTCGCCAACGGACAGGGGTCAAGAGACCCAGTACTTC; CDR3aa: CASSPTDRGQETQYF; d_gene: TRBD1; j_gene: TRBJ2-5; v_gene: TRBV18; abundance: .
CDR3nt: TGTGCCAGCAGCGTAGCTCTTGCGGGGGGTTTCCACAATGAGCAGTTCTTC; CDR3aa: CASSVALAGGFHNEQFF; d_gene: TRBD2; j_gene: TRBJ2-1; v_gene: TRBV9; abundance: .
CDR3nt: TGTGCCAGCAGTGCCGGGAGCAATCAGCCCCAGCATTTT; CDR3aa: CASSAGSNQPQHF; d_gene: .; j_gene: TRBJ1-5; v_gene: TRBV2; abundance: .
CDR3nt: TGTGCCAGCAGCCCCGTTAGGGGGAACACTGAAGCTTTCTTT; CDR3aa: CASSPVRGNTEAFF; d_gene: .; j_gene: TRBJ1-1; v_gene: TRBV6-1; abundance: .
CDR3nt: TGTGCCAGTAGTAAGGCTAGCGGGCTCATAAGCACAGATACGCAGTATTTT; CDR3aa: CASSKASGLISTDTQYF; d_gene: TRBD2; j_gene: TRBJ2-3; v_gene: TRBV19; abundance: .
CDR3nt: TGCAGCGTTGGGACTAGCGGGGTTTACAATGAGCAGTTCTTC; CDR3aa: CSVGTSGVYNEQFF; d_gene: TRBD2; j_gene: TRBJ2-1; v_gene: TRBV29-1; abundance: .
CDR3nt: TGCGCCAGCAGCCAATCCCGACTAGCGGTTAGGGCAGATACGCAGTATTTT; CDR3aa: CASSQSRLAVRADTQYF; d_gene: TRBD2; j_gene: TRBJ2-3; v_gene: TRBV4-1; abundance: .